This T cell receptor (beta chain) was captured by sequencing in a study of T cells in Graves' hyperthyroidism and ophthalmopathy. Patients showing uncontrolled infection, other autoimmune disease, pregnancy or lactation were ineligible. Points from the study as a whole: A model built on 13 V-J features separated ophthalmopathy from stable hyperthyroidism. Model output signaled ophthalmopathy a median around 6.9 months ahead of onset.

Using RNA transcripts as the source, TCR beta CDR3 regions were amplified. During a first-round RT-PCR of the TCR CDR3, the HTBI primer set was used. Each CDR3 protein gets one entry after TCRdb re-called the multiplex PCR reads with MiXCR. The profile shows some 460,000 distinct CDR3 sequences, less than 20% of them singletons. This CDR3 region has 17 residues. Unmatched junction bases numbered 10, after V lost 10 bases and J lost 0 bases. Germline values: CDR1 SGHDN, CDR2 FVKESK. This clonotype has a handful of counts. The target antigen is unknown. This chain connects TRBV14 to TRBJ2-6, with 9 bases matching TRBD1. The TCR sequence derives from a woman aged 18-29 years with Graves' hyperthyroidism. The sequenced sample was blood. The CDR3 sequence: CATREGQGTSGANVLTF. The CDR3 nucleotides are TGTGCCACGAGGGAAGGACAGGGGACCTCTGGGGCCAACGTCCTGACTTTC.